The 11 T cell receptor beta chains presented below share a single source sample, sequenced in a study of shared clonotypes between healthy human individuals (dated by TCRdb to 2018 to 2021). For the CD8 naive samples, CD45RO-negative cells were positively selected for CCR7, yielding a CD45RA+CCR7+ population from which TemRA cells were excluded. Receptor libraries were prepared by the immunoSEQ multiplex PCR assay. Drawn from immuneACCESS, this table holds only the in-frame rearrangements with V and J called that TCRdb kept. Clones are partly lost; checked studies trace under half to an unresolved V gene and leave the rest unexplained. The sample yields 1.5 million to 2.5 million clones; about 95% were counted once. Clones ranked in the top ten supply 1% to 1.5% of the sample. The sample taken for sequencing was naive CD8+ T cells sorted from blood. The cell subset or site label of this sample denotes: CD45RA+CCR7+. The receptors stem from a man in his late teens or twenties in good health.

The count of this clone is one. V gene TRBV11-2 combines with J gene TRBJ1-2, with D uncertain. The CDR3 has 15 residues. V lost 1 base to trimming and J lost 4 bases, with 13 bases between them. The germline CDR1 and CDR2 sequences are SGHAT and FQNNGV. The DNA of the CDR3 is TGTGCCAGCAGCTTAGGTCAAACGGGTTTCTATGGCTACACCTTC. Residues: CASSLGQTGFYGYTF.

J is TRBJ2-7 and V is TRBV6-1; TRBD2 might be the D (6 bases). This CDR3 has 14 amino acids. Per the germline V gene, CDR1 is MNHNS and CDR2 is SASEGT. V lost 2 bases to trimming and J lost 5 bases, with 13 bases between them. CDR3 bases: TGTGCCAGCAGTGAATTTGATTCGGGGGACGAGCAGTACTTC. It specifies CASSEFDSGDEQYF.

CDR3 loop: CASSLGGQGAFEQYF. CDR3 DNA: TGCGCCAGCAGCCTCGGCGGACAGGGGGCATTTGAGCAGTACTTC. The chain carries TRBV4-1 and TRBJ2-7; TRBD1 aligns across 11 bases. The CDR3 spans 15 residues. V shed 4 bases and J 7 bases; nucleotides not matched to a gene: 9. The V gene's germline CDR1 is MGHRA and CDR2 YSYEKL.

V gene TRBV4-1 combines with J gene TRBJ2-5; no firm D call. Looked up from germline, CDR1 is MGHRA and CDR2 is YSYEKL. V was cut by 1 base and J by 5 bases, with 11 bases left in between. The CDR3 loop spans 14 amino acids. CDR3 nucleotides: TGCGCCAGCAGCCAAGTATTTACCCGGGAGACCCAGTACTTC. It yields the protein CASSQVFTRETQYF.

This chain connects TRBV19 to TRBJ2-7, with TRBD1 matching over 7 bases. CDR3 length equals 13 residues. From germline, CDR1 is LNHDA and CDR2 SQIVND (reference sequence). The ends lost 5 bases at V and 6 bases at J; junction bases unmatched: 7. In DNA, the CDR3 is TGTGCCAGTAGTCCCGGGACAGATCTCGAGCAGTACTTC. It encodes CASSPGTDLEQYF.

This chain links TRBV4-1 with TRBJ2-7, with 9 nucleotides matching TRBD2. Germline trimming cut 2 bases from V and 6 bases from J; bases unmatched to any gene: 5. The CDR3 totals 14 residues. Germline loops: CDR1 MGHRA, CDR2 YSYEKL. This CDR3 reads CASSQSAGGPEQYF. The CDR3 nucleotides are TGCGCCAGCAGCCAATCCGCGGGAGGGCCCGAGCAGTACTTC.

This clone has only one observation. V is TRBV6-1 and J is TRBJ1-1, with D uncertain. This CDR3 is 15 amino acids long. Trimming removed 2 bases at V and 0 bases at J, with 10 bases between. Germline V CDR1 and CDR2: MNHNS, SASEGT. The CDR3 DNA reads as TGTGCCAGCAGTGAATCTGGGGTCTTGAACACTGAAGCTTTCTTT. Encoded protein: CASSESGVLNTEAFF.

Comments on this clone: The same CDR3 is also encoded by other DNA sequences in this sample. J is TRBJ1-2 and V is TRBV6-1; TRBD1 agrees at 11 bases. The CDR3 totals 14 residues. Germline CDR1 and CDR2: MNHNS and SASEGT. Trimming at V came to 3 bases and at J to 4 bases, leaving 1 base not matched to a gene. The CDR3 region has the DNA TGTGCCAGCAGTGAGGGGACAGGGGGCTATGGCTACACCTTC. Its translation is CASSEGTGGYGYTF.

The gene calls are TRBV5-1 and TRBJ2-5; 8 bases fit TRBD2. After removal of 4 bases from V and 5 bases from J, the junction contained 25 bases not matched to a gene. The CDR3 has 20 amino acids. Germline loops: CDR1 SGHRS, CDR2 YFSETQ. The CDR3, as DNA: TGCGCCAGCAGCGGAACCGGGACTAGACATATAATCGCCGGGGGGGAGACCCAGTACTTC. Residues: CASSGTGTRHIIAGGETQYF.

The chain links TRBV9 to TRBJ2-1; D is unclear. CDR3 length: 12 residues. Deletions cut 4 bases from V and 3 bases from J, with 5 bases between. Germline CDR1 reads SGDLS; CDR2 reads YYNGEE. CDR3 coding DNA: TGTGCCAGCAGCAACGGCTACAATGAGCAGTTCTTC. Protein product: CASSNGYNEQFF.

Regarding this clone: This same CDR3 is encoded by further DNA sequences in the sample. The chain couples TRBV6-5 to TRBJ2-1, with D possibly matching TRBD2 (5 bases). The germline gives CDR1 MNHEY, CDR2 SVGAGI. The length of the CDR3 is 14 residues. Trimming left V 0 bases short and J 4 bases short, with 7 bases between. For the CDR3, the DNA is TGTGCCAGCAGTTACTCCGGGGAATACAATGAGCAGTTCTTC. It codes for CASSYSGEYNEQFF.